These T cell receptor beta chains were read from a single sample in a study of control samples from healthy donors and cancer patients. The assay was immunoSEQ multiplex PCR, and TCRdb's table has in-frame clones only and misses some. The data contain approximately 130,000 clones, 89% of them seen just once; the ten biggest clones take up almost 40%. The specimen sequenced was blood. The receptors here all came from a man over 45 in good health. Each CDR3 is given with its conserved first and last residue. A D gene is named only where the DNA matches it firmly. Size tells how often a clone was seen (once, few, many) or the class of an expanded clone, and some rows leave it out.

v_call: TRBV11-3; clone_size: NA; j_call: TRBJ2-5; d_call: NA; cdr3_aa: CASSLDSGETQYF; cdr3_nt: TGTGCCAGCAGCTTAGATTCAGGGGAGACCCAGTACTTC
v_call: TRBV5-1; clone_size: NA; j_call: TRBJ2-5; d_call: TRBD2; cdr3_aa: CASSLRSSGGAETQYF; cdr3_nt: TGCGCCAGCAGCTTGAGGTCCAGCGGGGGGGCAGAGACCCAGTACTTC
v_call: TRBV19; clone_size: NA; j_call: TRBJ2-5; d_call: NA; cdr3_aa: CASRPDHAVTQYF; cdr3_nt: TGTGCCAGTAGGCCGGACCATGCGGTGACCCAGTACTTC
v_call: TRBV6-6; clone_size: NA; j_call: TRBJ2-7; d_call: TRBD2; cdr3_aa: CATQGLANEQYF; cdr3_nt: TGTGCCACCCAGGGACTAGCGAACGAGCAGTACTTC
v_call: TRBV18; clone_size: NA; j_call: TRBJ2-3; d_call: NA; cdr3_aa: CASSPPGGATQYF; cdr3_nt: TGTGCCAGCTCACCACCGGGGGGGGCTACGCAGTATTTT
v_call: TRBV4-3; clone_size: NA; j_call: TRBJ2-3; d_call: TRBD2; cdr3_aa: CASSPQVLAGAFTDTQYF; cdr3_nt: TGCGCCAGCAGCCCCCAGGTCCTAGCGGGGGCCTTCACAGATACGCAGTATTTT
v_call: TRBV5-1; clone_size: once; j_call: TRBJ2-7; d_call: TRBD2; cdr3_aa: CASSHLLAGGDEQYF; cdr3_nt: TGCGCCAGCAGCCACCTACTCGCGGGGGGGGACGAGCAGTACTTC
v_call: TRBV7-2; clone_size: few; j_call: TRBJ2-2; d_call: NA; cdr3_aa: CASSLLRGTGELFF; cdr3_nt: TGTGCCAGCAGCCTCCTCCGAGGGACCGGGGAGCTGTTTTTT
v_call: TRBV24-1; clone_size: NA; j_call: TRBJ2-2; d_call: TRBD2; cdr3_aa: CATSDLGGADTGELFF; cdr3_nt: TGTGCCACCAGTGACCTCGGGGGGGCCGACACCGGGGAGCTGTTTTTT
v_call: TRBV28; clone_size: NA; j_call: TRBJ1-2; d_call: TRBD1; cdr3_aa: CASSLTGGNYGYTF; cdr3_nt: TGTGCCAGCAGTTTAACAGGGGGCAACTATGGCTACACCTTC
v_call: TRBV7-8; clone_size: NA; j_call: TRBJ1-1; d_call: TRBD1; cdr3_aa: CASSPTGEGTEAFF; cdr3_nt: TGTGCCAGCAGCCCTACAGGGGAGGGGACTGAAGCTTTCTTT
v_call: TRBV5-1; clone_size: NA; j_call: TRBJ1-2; d_call: NA; cdr3_aa: CASSAELGGYTF; cdr3_nt: TGCGCCAGCAGCGCGGAACTTGGGGGCTACACCTTC
v_call: TRBV2; clone_size: NA; j_call: TRBJ1-2; d_call: NA; cdr3_aa: CASSEWESGGYTF; cdr3_nt: TGTGCCAGCAGTGAATGGGAGTCGGGAGGCTACACCTTC
v_call: TRBV5-6; clone_size: NA; j_call: TRBJ1-1; d_call: NA; cdr3_aa: CASSLVFRGKNTEAFF; cdr3_nt: TGTGCCAGCAGCTTGGTTTTTCGAGGGAAGAACACTGAAGCTTTCTTT
v_call: TRBV3-1/TRBV3-2; clone_size: NA; j_call: TRBJ1-1; d_call: NA; cdr3_aa: CASSPGVNTEAFF; cdr3_nt: TGTGCCAGCAGCCCAGGGGTCAACACTGAAGCTTTCTTT
v_call: TRBV5-1; clone_size: NA; j_call: TRBJ1-1; d_call: NA; cdr3_aa: CASSLDRPRTEAFF; cdr3_nt: TGCGCCAGCAGCTTGGACAGGCCGAGGACTGAAGCTTTCTTT
v_call: TRBV21-1; clone_size: once; j_call: TRBJ1-5; d_call: NA; cdr3_aa: CASSKWPSNQPQHF; cdr3_nt: TGTGCCAGCAGCAAATGGCCGAGCAATCAGCCCCAGCATTTT
v_call: TRBV9; clone_size: NA; j_call: TRBJ2-7; d_call: TRBD1; cdr3_aa: CASSVTGTGTSEQYF; cdr3_nt: TGTGCCAGCAGCGTTACCGGGACAGGGACCTCCGAGCAGTACTTC
v_call: TRBV4-2; clone_size: NA; j_call: TRBJ2-1; d_call: NA; cdr3_aa: CASSQGGTVSYNEQFF; cdr3_nt: TGTGCCAGCAGCCAAGGAGGAACCGTCTCCTACAATGAGCAGTTCTTC
v_call: TRBV19; clone_size: NA; j_call: TRBJ2-7; d_call: NA; cdr3_aa: CASSRGPLAYEQYF; cdr3_nt: TGTGCCAGTAGTCGTGGACCGTTAGCCTACGAGCAGTACTTC
v_call: TRBV4-3; clone_size: NA; j_call: TRBJ2-6; d_call: NA; cdr3_aa: CASSQMYREVAGANVLTF; cdr3_nt: TGCGCCAGCAGCCAGATGTACAGGGAAGTAGCTGGGGCCAACGTCCTGACTTTC
v_call: TRBV4-1; clone_size: NA; j_call: TRBJ2-5; d_call: TRBD1; cdr3_aa: CASSLQAGTGHKETQYF; cdr3_nt: TGCGCCAGCAGCCTCCAGGCAGGGACAGGGCATAAGGAGACCCAGTACTTC
v_call: TRBV5-1; clone_size: NA; j_call: TRBJ2-7; d_call: TRBD2; cdr3_aa: CASSLNSGRGEQYF; cdr3_nt: TGCGCCAGCAGCTTGAATAGCGGGAGGGGGGAGCAGTACTTC
v_call: TRBV9; clone_size: NA; j_call: TRBJ2-5; d_call: NA; cdr3_aa: CASSVYRGDQETQYF; cdr3_nt: TGTGCCAGCAGCGTATATCGGGGCGATCAAGAGACCCAGTACTTC
v_call: TRBV7-2; clone_size: NA; j_call: TRBJ1-2; d_call: NA; cdr3_aa: CASSLGTSYGYTF; cdr3_nt: TGTGCCAGCAGCTTAGGGACAAGCTATGGCTACACCTTC
v_call: TRBV6-1; clone_size: NA; j_call: TRBJ1-1; d_call: NA; cdr3_aa: CASTPEADHTEAFF; cdr3_nt: TGTGCCAGCACCCCTGAGGCGGACCACACTGAAGCTTTCTTT
v_call: TRBV10-3; clone_size: few; j_call: TRBJ1-6; d_call: NA; cdr3_aa: CAIRRTGTSDNSPLHF; cdr3_nt: TGTGCCATCAGAAGGACCGGGACATCCGATAATTCACCCCTCCACTTT
v_call: TRBV10-3; clone_size: NA; j_call: TRBJ2-7; d_call: NA; cdr3_aa: CAISEQSSYEQYF; cdr3_nt: TGTGCCATCAGTGAACAGAGCTCCTACGAGCAGTACTTC
v_call: TRBV6-2/TRBV6-3; clone_size: NA; j_call: TRBJ2-3; d_call: NA; cdr3_aa: CASSYRQRSTDTQYF; cdr3_nt: TGTGCCAGCAGTTATCGACAGCGTAGCACAGATACGCAGTATTTT
v_call: TRBV9; clone_size: NA; j_call: TRBJ1-3; d_call: NA; cdr3_aa: CASSVTGNTIYF; cdr3_nt: TGTGCCAGCAGCGTAACAGGAAACACCATATATTTT
v_call: TRBV6-5; clone_size: NA; j_call: TRBJ1-1; d_call: NA; cdr3_aa: CASSPRQAHTEAFF; cdr3_nt: TGTGCCAGCAGTCCAAGACAGGCTCACACTGAAGCTTTCTTT
v_call: TRBV3-1/TRBV3-2; clone_size: once; j_call: TRBJ1-1; d_call: TRBD1; cdr3_aa: CASTQGGRDTEAFF; cdr3_nt: TGTGCCAGCACCCAGGGGGGCAGGGACACTGAAGCTTTCTTT
v_call: TRBV5-1; clone_size: NA; j_call: TRBJ2-2; d_call: NA; cdr3_aa: CASSLRSGGHTGELFF; cdr3_nt: TGCGCCAGCAGCTTACGTTCCGGGGGTCACACCGGGGAGCTGTTTTTT
v_call: TRBV18; clone_size: NA; j_call: TRBJ2-7; d_call: TRBD2; cdr3_aa: CASSPSITSAEQYF; cdr3_nt: TGTGCCAGCTCACCCTCAATAACTAGCGCCGAGCAGTACTTC
v_call: TRBV5-1; clone_size: once; j_call: TRBJ1-1; d_call: NA; cdr3_aa: CASSLVGGNTEAFF; cdr3_nt: TGCGCCAGCAGCTTGGTTGGGGGGAACACTGAAGCTTTCTTT